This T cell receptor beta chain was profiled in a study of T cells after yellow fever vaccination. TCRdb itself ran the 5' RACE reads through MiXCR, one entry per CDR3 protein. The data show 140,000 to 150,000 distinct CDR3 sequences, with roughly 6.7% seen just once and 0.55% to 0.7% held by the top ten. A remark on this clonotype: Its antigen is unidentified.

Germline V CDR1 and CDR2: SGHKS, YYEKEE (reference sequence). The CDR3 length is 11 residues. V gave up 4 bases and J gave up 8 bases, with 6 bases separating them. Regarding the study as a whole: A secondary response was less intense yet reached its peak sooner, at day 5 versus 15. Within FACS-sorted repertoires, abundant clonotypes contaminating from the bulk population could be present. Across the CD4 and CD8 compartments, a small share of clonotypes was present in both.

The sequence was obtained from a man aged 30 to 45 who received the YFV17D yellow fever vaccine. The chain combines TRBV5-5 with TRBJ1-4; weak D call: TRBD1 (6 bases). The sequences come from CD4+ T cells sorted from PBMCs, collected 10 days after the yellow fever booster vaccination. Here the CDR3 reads CASSQGEKLFF. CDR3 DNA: TGTGCCAGCAGCCAGGGGGAAAAACTGTTTTTT.